The clone carrying this T cell receptor (beta chain) has at least ten counts. Its antigen remains unknown. From germline, CDR1 is MGHRA and CDR2 YSYEKL. The ends were cut back, 0 bases at V and 9 bases at J, with 14 bases in the middle. This CDR3 comprises 14 residues. The TCR beta libraries were generated through quantitative 5'-RACE incorporating molecular barcodes. MiXCR, applied by TCRdb to the 5' RACE reads, yields one record per CDR3 protein. The data contain fewer than 550,000 distinct CDR3 sequences, 5.3% of them singletons. The sample comes from a study of CD8 T cells in ankylosing spondylitis. Findings and limits, study-wide: Clones linked to the disease showed a CD8+ phenotype. They occurred at relatively low frequencies in peripheral blood. Under 10 highly homologous variants formed a TCR beta motif that appeared characteristic of ankylosing spondylitis blood. Both synovial fluid and blood in reactive arthritis had previously been reported to carry some motif variants. Within matched ankylosing spondylitis synovial fluid, disease-linked clones were reportedly significantly enriched.

The chain joins TRBV4-1 to TRBJ1-1; D ambiguous. The clonotype comes from a male donor with ankylosing spondylitis. The material sequenced was blood, either unsorted or a sorted T cell fraction (not recorded which). The CDR3 sequence is CASSQEWVGRKAFF. The CDR3 nucleotides read TGCGCCAGCAGCCAAGAGTGGGTTGGGAGAAAAGCTTTCTTT.